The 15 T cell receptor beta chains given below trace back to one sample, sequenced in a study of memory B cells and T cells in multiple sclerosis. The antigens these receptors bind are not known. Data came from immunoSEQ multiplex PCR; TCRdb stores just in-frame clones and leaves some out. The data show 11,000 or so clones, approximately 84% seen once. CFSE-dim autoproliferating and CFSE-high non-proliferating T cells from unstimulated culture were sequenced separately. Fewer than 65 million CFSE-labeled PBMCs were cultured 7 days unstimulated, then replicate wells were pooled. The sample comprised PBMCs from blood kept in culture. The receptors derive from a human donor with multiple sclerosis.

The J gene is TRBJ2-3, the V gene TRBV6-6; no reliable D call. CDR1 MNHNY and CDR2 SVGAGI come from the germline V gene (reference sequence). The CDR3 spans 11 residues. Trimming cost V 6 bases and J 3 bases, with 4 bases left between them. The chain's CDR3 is CASSVTDTQYF. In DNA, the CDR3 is TGTGCCAGCAGCGTAACAGATACGCAGTATTTT.

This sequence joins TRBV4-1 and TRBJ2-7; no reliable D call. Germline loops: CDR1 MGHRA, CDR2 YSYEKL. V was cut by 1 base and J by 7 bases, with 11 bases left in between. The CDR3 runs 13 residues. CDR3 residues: CASSQVLGSEQYF. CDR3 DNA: TGCGCCAGCAGCCAAGTTTTGGGGTCTGAGCAGTACTTC.

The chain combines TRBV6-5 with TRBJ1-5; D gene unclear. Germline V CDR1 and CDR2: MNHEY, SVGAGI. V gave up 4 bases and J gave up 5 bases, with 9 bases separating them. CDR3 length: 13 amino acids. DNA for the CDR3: TGTGCCAGCAGTTTCGGTGGCGATCAGCCCCAGCATTTT. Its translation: CASSFGGDQPQHF.

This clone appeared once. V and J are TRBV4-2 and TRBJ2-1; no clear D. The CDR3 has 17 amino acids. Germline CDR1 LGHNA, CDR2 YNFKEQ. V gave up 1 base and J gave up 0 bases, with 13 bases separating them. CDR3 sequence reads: CASSQGSSSSSYNEQFF. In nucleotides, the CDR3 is TGTGCCAGCAGCCAAGGGTCCTCCTCAAGCTCCTACAATGAGCAGTTCTTC.

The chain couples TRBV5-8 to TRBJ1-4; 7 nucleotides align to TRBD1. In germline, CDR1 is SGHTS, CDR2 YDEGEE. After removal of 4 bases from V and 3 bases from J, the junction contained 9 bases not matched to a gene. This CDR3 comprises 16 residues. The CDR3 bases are TGTGCCAGCAGCAGGGGACAGCGGGGACCTAATGAAAAACTGTTTTTT. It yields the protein CASSRGQRGPNEKLFF.

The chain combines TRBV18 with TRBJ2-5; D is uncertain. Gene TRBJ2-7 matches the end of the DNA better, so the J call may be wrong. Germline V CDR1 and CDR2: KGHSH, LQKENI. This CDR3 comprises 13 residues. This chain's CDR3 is CASSPLGYYEQYF. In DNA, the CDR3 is TGTGCCAGCTCACCCCTGGGTTACTACGAGCAGTACTTC.

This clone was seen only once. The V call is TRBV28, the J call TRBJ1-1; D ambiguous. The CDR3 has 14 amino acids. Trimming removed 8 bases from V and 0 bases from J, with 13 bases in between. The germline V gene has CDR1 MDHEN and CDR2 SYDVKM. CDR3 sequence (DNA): TGTGCCAGCGAGGAAGGGCCACTGAACACTGAAGCTTTCTTT. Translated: CASEEGPLNTEAFF.

The DNA of the CDR3 is TGTGCCAGCAGTCCACTAGCGGGAACCAAAAACATTCAGTACTTC. This gives the protein CASSPLAGTKNIQYF. V is TRBV28 and J is TRBJ2-4, with 10 bases fitting TRBD2. The CDR3 runs to 15 residues. Trimming removed 5 bases from V and 2 bases from J; junction bases left unmatched: 3. Germline CDR1 MDHEN, CDR2 SYDVKM.

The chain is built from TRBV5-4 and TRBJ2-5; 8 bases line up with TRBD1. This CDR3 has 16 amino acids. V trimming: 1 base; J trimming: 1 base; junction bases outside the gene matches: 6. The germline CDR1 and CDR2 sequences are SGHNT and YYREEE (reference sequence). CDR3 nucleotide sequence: TGTGCCAGCAGCTTGTATGGACAGGGTGGCCAAGAGACCCAGTACTTC. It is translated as CASSLYGQGGQETQYF.

CDR3 sequence reads: CASSPPFSGGSEQFF. DNA for the CDR3: TGTGCCAGCTCACCACCGTTTAGCGGGGGGTCTGAGCAGTTCTTC. V gene TRBV18 combines with J gene TRBJ2-1, with 10 bases identical to TRBD2. Germline CDR1 KGHSH, CDR2 LQKENI. The ends lost 0 bases at V and 9 bases at J; junction bases unmatched: 5. This CDR3 has 15 amino acids. Using reference TRBV18 and TRBJ2-1 for the parts outside the CDR3, the full variable domain is NAGVMQNPRHLVRRRGQEARLRCSPMKGHSHVYWYRQLPEEGLKFMVYLQKENIIDESGMPKERFSAEFPKEGPSILRIQQVVRGDSAAYFCASSPPFSGGSEQFFGPGTRLTVL.

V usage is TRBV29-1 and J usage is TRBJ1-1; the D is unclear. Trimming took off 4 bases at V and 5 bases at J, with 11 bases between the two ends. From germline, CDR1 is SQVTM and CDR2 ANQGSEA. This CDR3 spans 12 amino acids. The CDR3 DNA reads TGCAGCGTTGTACAAAGTGGGACTGAAGCTTTCTTT. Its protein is CSVVQSGTEAFF.

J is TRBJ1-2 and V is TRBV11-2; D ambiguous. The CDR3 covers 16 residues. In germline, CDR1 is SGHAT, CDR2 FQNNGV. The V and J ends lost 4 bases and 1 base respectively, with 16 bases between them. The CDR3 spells CASSSHPGEHNYGYTF. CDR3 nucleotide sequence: TGTGCCAGCAGCTCCCATCCGGGAGAGCATAACTATGGCTACACCTTC.

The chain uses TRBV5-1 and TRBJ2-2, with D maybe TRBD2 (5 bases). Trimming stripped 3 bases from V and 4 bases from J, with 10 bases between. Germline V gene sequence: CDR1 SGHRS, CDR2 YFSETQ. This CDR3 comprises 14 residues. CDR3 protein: CASSSGVITGELFF. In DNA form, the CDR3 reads TGCGCCAGCAGCTCCGGGGTTATCACCGGGGAGCTGTTTTTT.

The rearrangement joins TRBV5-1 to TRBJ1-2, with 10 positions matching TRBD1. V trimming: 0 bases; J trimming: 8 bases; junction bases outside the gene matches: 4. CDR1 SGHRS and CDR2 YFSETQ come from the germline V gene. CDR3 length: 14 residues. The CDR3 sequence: CASSLGQGARGYTF. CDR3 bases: TGCGCCAGCAGCTTGGGACAGGGGGCGCGGGGCTACACCTTC.

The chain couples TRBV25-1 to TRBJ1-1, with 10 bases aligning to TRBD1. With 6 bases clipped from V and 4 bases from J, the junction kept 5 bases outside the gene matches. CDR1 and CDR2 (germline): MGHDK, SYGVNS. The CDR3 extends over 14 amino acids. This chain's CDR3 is CASSDRGRATEAFF. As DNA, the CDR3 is TGTGCCAGCAGCGACAGGGGGCGAGCCACTGAAGCTTTCTTT. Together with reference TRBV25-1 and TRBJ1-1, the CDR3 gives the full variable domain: EADIYQTPRYLVIGTGKKITLECSQTMGHDKMYWYQQDPGMELHLIHYSYGVNSTEKGDLSSESTVSRIRTEHFPLTLESARPSHTSQYLCASSDRGRATEAFFGQGTRLTVV.